The 17 T cell receptor beta chains given below trace back to one sample, sequenced in a study of blood T cell repertoires in COVID-19. Here immunoSEQ multiplex PCR was the method, and the copy in TCRdb shows in-frame clones only, minus some. The sample lists about 300,000 clones, about 87% occurring once. The sequencing sample was made of peripheral blood. Every receptor here comes from a woman aged 25 to 39 who had recovered from COVID-19.

This clone was found once. The chain links TRBV6-2 or TRBV6-3 to TRBJ1-1, with no clear D. The CDR3 runs 14 residues. With 0 bases removed from V and 1 base from J, the gap between germline ends came to 6 bases. CDR1 and CDR2 (germline): MNHEY, SVGEGT. In DNA form, the CDR3 reads TGTGCCAGCAGTTACTCGCCCGGGAACACTGAAGCTTTCTTT. It translates to CASSYSPGNTEAFF.

This clone was recorded once. The genes are TRBV13 and TRBJ2-3; D might be TRBD1 (5 bases). The CDR3 sequence is 14 residues long. Looked up from germline, CDR1 is PRHDT and CDR2 is FYEKMQ (reference sequence). V was trimmed by 7 bases and J by 5 bases, leaving 16 bases between them. The CDR3 DNA reads TGTGCCAGCAACAGAGGCAGGGAAATAGATACGCAGTATTTT. Translated: CASNRGREIDTQYF.

This CDR3 is CASSQGGGRSPLHF. CDR3 nucleotide sequence: TGTGCCAGCAGCCAGGGAGGAGGGAGGTCACCCCTCCACTTT. The V gene is TRBV28, the J gene TRBJ1-6; perhaps TRBD1 as D (5 bases). The ends were cut back, 6 bases at V and 10 bases at J, with 16 bases in the middle. Per germline, CDR1 MDHEN and CDR2 SYDVKM. The length of the CDR3 is 14 residues.

In regard to this clone: One junction end disagrees with the germline gene, perhaps due to a read error. The chain carries TRBV5-4 and TRBJ2-3; the match to TRBD2 covers 7 bases. The CDR3 spans 16 residues. Looked up from germline, CDR1 is SGHNT and CDR2 is YYREEE (reference sequence). CDR3 amino acids: CASSLGRGNRYAPPAF. The CDR3 DNA reads TGTGCCAGCAGCTTGGGGCGGGGGAACAGATACGCCCCCCCAGCTTTT. Full variable domain (remainder filled in from reference TRBV5-4 and TRBJ2-3): ETGVTQSPTHLIKTRGQQVTLRCSSQSGHNTVSWYQQALGQGPQFIFQYYREEENGRGNFPPRFSGLQFPNYSSELNVNALELDDSALYLCASSLGRGNRYAPPAFGPGTRLTVL.

The rearrangement joins TRBV28 to TRBJ1-4; 7 bases agree with TRBD1. The germline V gene encodes CDR1 MDHEN and CDR2 SYDVKM. V dropped 4 bases and J dropped 8; count of bases not matched to a gene: 10. The CDR3 sequence is 15 residues long. CDR3: CASSSEGARDEKLFF. The CDR3 DNA reads as TGTGCCAGCAGTTCGGAGGGGGCGAGAGACGAAAAACTGTTTTTT.

The chain recombines TRBV6-2 or TRBV6-3 with TRBJ2-7; D perhaps matches TRBD1 (5 bases). CDR1 and CDR2 (germline): MNHEY, SVGEGT. V lost 4 bases, J lost 2 bases, and 18 bases lay in between. This CDR3 spans 16 amino acids. The DNA for the CDR3 is TGTGCCAGCAGTTCGCCTTCAGGGTGGAAGACCTACGAGCAGTACTTC. Its translation: CASSSPSGWKTYEQYF.

The chain links TRBV6-2 or TRBV6-3 to TRBJ1-6; the match to TRBD1 covers 9 bases. Germline V lookup: CDR1 MNHEY, CDR2 SVGEGT. CDR3 size: 15 residues. Trimming at V came to 4 bases and at J to 9 bases, leaving 7 bases not matched to a gene. The CDR3 DNA reads TGTGCCAGCAGTTCCACCACAGGGGGCACTTCACCCCTCCACTTT. The encoded protein is CASSSTTGGTSPLHF.

The V and J genes are TRBV2 and TRBJ1-6, with a weak D call TRBD1 (6 bases). Between the trimmed V and J ends, which lost 7 bases and 13 bases, there was a span of 14 bases. Germline V gene data show CDR1 as SNHLY and CDR2 as FYNNEI. The length of the CDR3 is 12 residues. CDR3 in amino acids: CASILTGSPLHF. The CDR3 DNA reads as TGTGCCAGCATCTTAACAGGGAGTCCCCTCCACTTT.

The chain has TRBV6-1 and TRBJ2-5, with 8 bases identical to TRBD1. The CDR3 has 16 residues. Unmatched junction bases numbered 6, after V lost 1 base and J lost 2 bases. Germline CDR1 reads MNHNS; CDR2 reads SASEGT. In DNA form, the CDR3 reads TGTGCCAGCAGTGAAGTGACAGGGGCCCTGCAAGAGACCCAGTACTTC. Translation: CASSEVTGALQETQYF.

The chain has TRBV7-9 and TRBJ1-4; D not resolved. The V and J ends lost 5 bases and 4 bases respectively, with 14 bases between them. CDR1 is SEHNR and CDR2 is FQNEAQ in the germline V gene (reference sequence). This CDR3 region has 15 residues. The CDR3 here is CASSPGGQLNEKLFF. CDR3 DNA sequence: TGTGCCAGCAGCCCCGGTGGGCAGCTTAATGAAAAACTGTTTTTT.

This sequence joins TRBV5-8 and TRBJ1-6; tentative D call: TRBD1 (5 bases). Germline CDR1 and CDR2: SGHTS and YDEGEE. This CDR3 is built from 14 residues. Trimming took 4 bases from V and 10 from J, leaving 15 bases between them. The CDR3 DNA is TGTGCCAGCAGCCTTCGACCCGGGGGGTCACCCCTCCACTTT. Translating it yields CASSLRPGGSPLHF. Drawing the rest from reference TRBV5-8 and TRBJ1-6, the complete variable domain is EAGVTQSPTHLIKTRGQQATLRCSPISGHTSVYWYQQALGLGLQFLLWYDEGEERNRGNFPPRFSGRQFPNYSSELNVNALELEDSALYLCASSLRPGGSPLHFGNGTRLTVT.

This chain joins TRBV7-9 and TRBJ2-5, with TRBD2 as a possible D gene (5 bases). The germline gives CDR1 SEHNR, CDR2 FQNEAQ (reference sequence). Trimming left V 3 bases short and J 2 bases short, with 13 bases between. The CDR3 is 15 residues long. DNA for the CDR3: TGTGCCAGCAGCTTCCGAGGAGCGGTTCAAGAGACCCAGTACTTC. It specifies CASSFRGAVQETQYF. The whole variable domain, remainder taken from reference TRBV7-9 and TRBJ2-5, is DTGVSQNPRHKITKRGQNVTFRCDPISEHNRLYWYRQTLGQGPEFLTYFQNEAQLEKSRLLSDRFSAERPKGSFSTLEIQRTEQGDSAMYLCASSFRGAVQETQYFGPGTRLLVL.

There are a few counts of this clone. The sample contains more than one DNA sequence encoding this CDR3. The chain carries TRBV7-2 and TRBJ2-7, with D possibly TRBD2 on 6 matching bases. Germline V gene lookup returns CDR1 SGHTA and CDR2 FQGNSA. The CDR3 runs to 14 residues. The V gene lost 3 bases and the J gene lost 2 bases, with 11 bases spanning the gap. The DNA for the CDR3 is TGTGCCAGCAGCTTGACTACGGGGGCCTACGAGCAGTACTTC. It is translated as CASSLTTGAYEQYF.

This clone was seen only a few times. The genes are TRBV4-1 and TRBJ1-4; D is uncertain. Per germline, CDR1 MGHRA and CDR2 YSYEKL. The CDR3 totals 16 residues. V gave up 4 bases and J gave up 0 bases, with 12 bases separating them. For the CDR3, the DNA is TGCGCCAGCAGCCCCGAAGCATTTGCAACTAATGAAAAACTGTTTTTT. Protein sequence: CASSPEAFATNEKLFF.

The J gene is TRBJ2-1, the V gene TRBV24-1, with 11 bases matching TRBD2. Germline trimming cut 3 bases from V and 5 bases from J; bases unmatched to any gene: 5. The CDR3 is made up of 16 amino acids. Germline loops: CDR1 KGHDR, CDR2 SFDVKD. CDR3 nucleotide sequence: TGTGCCACCAGTGATGATTCTAGCGGGGGGAACAATGAGCAGTTCTTC. Translated, it gives CATSDDSSGGNNEQFF.

This clone was seen only once. V is TRBV5-5 and J is TRBJ2-1, with D possibly TRBD2 on 6 matching bases. The CDR3 loop spans 14 amino acids. Germline CDR1 reads SGHKS; CDR2 reads YYEKEE (reference sequence). V was clipped by 2 bases and J by 5 bases, with 11 bases between them. In DNA, the CDR3 is TGTGCCAGCAGCTTTTGGCGGGGCGACAATGAGCAGTTCTTC. This codes for CASSFWRGDNEQFF.

The chain has TRBV15 and TRBJ1-1; 8 positions agree with TRBD1. Germline V gene sequence: CDR1 LNHNV, CDR2 YYDKDF (reference sequence). The CDR3 loop spans 16 amino acids. Trimming took 0 bases from V and 6 from J; bases not matched to a gene: 9. DNA of the CDR3: TGTGCCACCAGCAGAGATAGGACAGGGTCTACCCCTGAAGCTTTCTTT. Its translation is CATSRDRTGSTPEAFF.